These T cell receptor beta chains were read from a single sample in a study of tumor and adjacent non-tumor tissue in lung cancer. TCRdb re-derived calls from the multiplex PCR reads in MiXCR, one entry per CDR3 protein. The sample lists tens of thousands of distinct CDR3 sequences, under 70% occurring once. The sequenced sample consisted of distant non-tumor lung tissue. Receptors originate from a woman in her forties or fifties with non-small cell lung cancer. Each CDR3 is given with its conserved first and last residue. Clone size, where shown, is once, few, many, or a class for clones that have expanded.

j_call clone_size v_call cdr3_aa
TRBJ1-2 once TRBV28 CSSSNPVISDYGYTF
TRBJ2-7 many TRBV6-5 CASSPGTSGYEQYF
TRBJ2-1 - TRBV6-1 CVSSRTPDIEQFF
TRBJ2-7 - TRBV11-2 CASSLALGLGGQYF
TRBJ2-2 many TRBV29-1 CSVASDSGELFF
TRBJ2-5 - TRBV20-1 CSAIGDQQETQYF
TRBJ2-3 - TRBV29-1 CSVFSGSRTDTQYF
TRBJ2-5 many TRBV5-1 CASSLDRFQETQYF
TRBJ2-1 - TRBV28 CARTSLGGSSYDKQFF
TRBJ2-4 - TRBV28 CASSLPNSKIQYF
TRBJ2-1 - TRBV20-1 CSVSYWNTEQFF
TRBJ2-5 - TRBV9 CASSVAPSGQGKEAQYF
TRBJ2-7 many TRBV6-2/TRBV6-3 CASRGAGRTYEQYF
TRBJ2-1 - TRBV12-3/TRBV12-4 CASSFSSGMGNEQFF
TRBJ1-4 - TRBV20-1 CSATRTNEELYF
TRBJ1-1 few TRBV28 CASRSNTEASF
TRBJ2-5 - TRBV29-1 CGIDPLAGVFETQYF
TRBJ1-1 - TRBV20-1 CSASTGRGTGDFF
TRBJ2-7 - TRBV29-1 CSAGGQGSYEQYF
TRBJ2-2 - TRBV6-5 CASSYSTMGDYTGDLFF
TRBJ2-1 many TRBV6-5 CASSYDRYNEQFF
TRBJ1-1 - TRBV7-9 CAGSLVFGTGDAFF
TRBJ1-2 - TRBV20-1 CSVSPPGVGGYTF
TRBJ2-3 - TRBV5-4 CASSLMVGGIVDTQYF
TRBJ2-7 many TRBV10-3 CAISGQASSYEQYF
TRBJ2-2 few TRBV12-3/TRBV12-4 CTSTITGRVTGELFF
TRBJ2-7 - TRBV10-3 CAISEVSGGLYEQYF
TRBJ2-5 - TRBV5-4 CASSTALSGRGETQYF
TRBJ2-7 - TRBV14 CASSKVSGLEHYEQYF